The present T cell receptor (beta chain) was sequenced within a study of T cell responses to AZD1222 COVID-19 vaccine. Profiling relied on immunoSEQ multiplex PCR, and the TCRdb table lists in-frame clones only, not all of them. This sample has 130,000 or so clones; 85% to 95% occur once, and the top ten carry about 1.5%. The V end was cut by 1 base, the J end by 5 bases, with 11 bases between. The CDR3 consists of 14 residues. Germline CDR1 and CDR2: LGHDT and YNNKEL (reference sequence). Material: peripheral blood, obtained on day 0 of AZD1222 vaccination. The chain links TRBV3-1 (or the pseudogene TRBV3-2) to TRBJ1-2; perhaps TRBD1 as D (5 bases). The sequence was obtained from an adult in good health. CDR3 sequence: CASSQVRVVYGYTF. The CDR3 DNA follows: TGTGCCAGCAGCCAAGTCAGGGTTGTGTATGGCTACACCTTC.